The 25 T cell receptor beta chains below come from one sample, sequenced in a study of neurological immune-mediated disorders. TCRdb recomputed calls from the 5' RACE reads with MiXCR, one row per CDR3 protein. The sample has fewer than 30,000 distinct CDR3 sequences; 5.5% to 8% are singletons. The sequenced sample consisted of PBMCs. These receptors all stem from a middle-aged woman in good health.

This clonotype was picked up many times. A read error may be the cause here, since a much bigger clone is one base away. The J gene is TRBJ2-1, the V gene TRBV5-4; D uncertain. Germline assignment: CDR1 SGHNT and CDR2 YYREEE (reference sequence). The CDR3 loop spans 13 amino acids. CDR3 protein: CVSSLVGYGEQFF. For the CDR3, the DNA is TGTGTCAGCAGCTTAGTGGGCTATGGTGAGCAGTTCTTC.

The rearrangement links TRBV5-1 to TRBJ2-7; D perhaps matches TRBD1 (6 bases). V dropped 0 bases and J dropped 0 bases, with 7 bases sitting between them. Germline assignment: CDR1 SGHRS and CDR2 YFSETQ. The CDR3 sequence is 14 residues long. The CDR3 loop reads CASSLVGGSYEQYF. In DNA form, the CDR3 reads TGCGCCAGCAGCTTGGTAGGGGGCTCCTACGAGCAGTACTTC.

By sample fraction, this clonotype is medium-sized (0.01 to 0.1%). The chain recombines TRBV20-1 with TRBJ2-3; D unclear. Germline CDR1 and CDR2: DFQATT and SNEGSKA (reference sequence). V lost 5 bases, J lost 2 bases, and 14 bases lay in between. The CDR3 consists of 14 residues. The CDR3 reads CSARTAGITDTQYF. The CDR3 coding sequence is TGCAGTGCTCGCACAGCTGGAATCACAGATACGCAGTATTTT.

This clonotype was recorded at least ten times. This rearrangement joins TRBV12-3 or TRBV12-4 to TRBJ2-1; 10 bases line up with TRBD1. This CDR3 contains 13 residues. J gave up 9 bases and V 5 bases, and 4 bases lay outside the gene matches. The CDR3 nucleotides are TGTGCCAGCAGTCGACAGGGGGCCCCTGAGCAGTTCTTC. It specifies CASSRQGAPEQFF.

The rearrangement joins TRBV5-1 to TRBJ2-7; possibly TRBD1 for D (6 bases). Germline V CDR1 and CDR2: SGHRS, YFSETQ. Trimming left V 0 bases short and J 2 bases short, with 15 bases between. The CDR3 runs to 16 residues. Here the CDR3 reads CASSLGPTGSTYEQYF. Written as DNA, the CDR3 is TGCGCCAGCAGCTTGGGGCCGACAGGTTCTACCTACGAGCAGTACTTC.

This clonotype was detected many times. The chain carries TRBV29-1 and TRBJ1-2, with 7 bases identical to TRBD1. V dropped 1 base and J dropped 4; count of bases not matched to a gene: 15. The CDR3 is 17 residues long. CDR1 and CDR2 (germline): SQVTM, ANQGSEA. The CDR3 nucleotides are TGCAGCGTTGAAGGAGGAGGGGGCCGTCACGAACCCTATGGCTACACCTTC. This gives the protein CSVEGGGGRHEPYGYTF.

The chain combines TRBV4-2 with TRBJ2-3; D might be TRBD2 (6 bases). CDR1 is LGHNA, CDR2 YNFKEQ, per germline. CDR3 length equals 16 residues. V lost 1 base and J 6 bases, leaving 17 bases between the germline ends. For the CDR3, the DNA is TGTGCCAGCAGCCAAGGGCGGGGATCGATCGGGGATACGCAGTATTTT. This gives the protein CASSQGRGSIGDTQYF.

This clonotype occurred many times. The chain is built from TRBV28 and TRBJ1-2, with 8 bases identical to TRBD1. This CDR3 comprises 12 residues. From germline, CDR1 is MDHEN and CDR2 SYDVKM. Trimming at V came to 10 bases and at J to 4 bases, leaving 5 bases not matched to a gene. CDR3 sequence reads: CATVQGAYGYTF. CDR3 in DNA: TGTGCCACCGTTCAGGGGGCCTATGGCTACACCTTC.

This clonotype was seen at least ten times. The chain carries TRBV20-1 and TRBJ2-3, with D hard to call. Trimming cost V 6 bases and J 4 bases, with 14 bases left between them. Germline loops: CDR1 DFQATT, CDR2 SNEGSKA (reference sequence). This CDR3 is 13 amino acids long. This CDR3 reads CSASPAESDTQYF. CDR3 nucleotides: TGCAGTGCCAGCCCGGCGGAGTCAGATACGCAGTATTTT.

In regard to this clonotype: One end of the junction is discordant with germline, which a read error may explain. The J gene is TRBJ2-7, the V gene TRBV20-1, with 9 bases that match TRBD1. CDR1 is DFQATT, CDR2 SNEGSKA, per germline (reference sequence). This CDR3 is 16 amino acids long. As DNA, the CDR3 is TGTAGTGCCCAAAAAGGGGGGACAGGGAGAAGCTACGAGCACTACTTC. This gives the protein CSAQKGGTGRSYEHYF.

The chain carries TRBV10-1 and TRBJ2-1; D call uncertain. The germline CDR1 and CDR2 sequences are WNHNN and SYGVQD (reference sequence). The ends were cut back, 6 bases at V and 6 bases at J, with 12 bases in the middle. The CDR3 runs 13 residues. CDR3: CASSRGPGNEQFF. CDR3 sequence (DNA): TGCGCCAGCAGCCGCGGTCCCGGCAATGAGCAGTTCTTC.

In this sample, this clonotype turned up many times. The CDR3 DNA sequence: TGCAGTGCTAGCGACAGGGATCATCAGCCCCAGCATTTT. It encodes CSASDRDHQPQHF. V and J are TRBV20-1 and TRBJ1-5; 7 bases are shared with TRBD1. Germline CDR1 and CDR2: DFQATT and SNEGSKA (reference sequence). Trimming at V came to 3 bases and at J to 5 bases, leaving 4 bases not matched to a gene. CDR3 length: 13 residues.

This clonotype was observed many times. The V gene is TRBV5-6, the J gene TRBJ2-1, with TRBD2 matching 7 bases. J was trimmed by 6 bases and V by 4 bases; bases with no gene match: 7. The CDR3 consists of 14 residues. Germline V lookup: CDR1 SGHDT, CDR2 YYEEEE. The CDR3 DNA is TGTGCCAGCAGCCTGGGCGGGAGTGGCAATGAGCAGTTCTTC. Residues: CASSLGGSGNEQFF.

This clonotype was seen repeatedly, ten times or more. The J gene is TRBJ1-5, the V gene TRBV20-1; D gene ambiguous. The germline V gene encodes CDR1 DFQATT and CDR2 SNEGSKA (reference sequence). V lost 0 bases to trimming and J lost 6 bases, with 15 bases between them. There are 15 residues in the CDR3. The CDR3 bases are TGCAGTGCTAGAGATCCCGGACGGCCCAGTCAGCCCCAGCATTTT. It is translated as CSARDPGRPSQPQHF.

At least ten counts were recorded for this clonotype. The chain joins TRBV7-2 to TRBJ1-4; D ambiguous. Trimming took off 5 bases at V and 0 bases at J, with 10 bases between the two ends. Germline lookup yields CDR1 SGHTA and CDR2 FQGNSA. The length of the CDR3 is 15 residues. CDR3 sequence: CASSPTGATNEKLFF. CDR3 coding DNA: TGTGCCAGCAGCCCCACCGGGGCAACTAATGAAAAACTGTTTTTT.

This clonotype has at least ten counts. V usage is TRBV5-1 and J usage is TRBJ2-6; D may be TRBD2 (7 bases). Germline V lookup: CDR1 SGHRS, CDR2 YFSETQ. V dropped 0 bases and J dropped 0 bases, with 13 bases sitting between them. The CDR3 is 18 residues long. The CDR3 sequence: CASSLDEGGSSGANVLTF. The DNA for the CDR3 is TGCGCCAGCAGCTTGGACGAGGGGGGGAGCTCTGGGGCCAACGTCCTGACTTTC.

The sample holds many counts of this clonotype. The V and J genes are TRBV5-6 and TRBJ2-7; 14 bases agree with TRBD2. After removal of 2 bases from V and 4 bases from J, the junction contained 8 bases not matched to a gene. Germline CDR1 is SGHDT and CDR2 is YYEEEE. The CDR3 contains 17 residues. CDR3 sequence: CASSFAGRTSGRYEQYF. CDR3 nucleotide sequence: TGTGCCAGCAGCTTTGCAGGGAGGACTAGCGGGAGGTACGAGCAGTACTTC.

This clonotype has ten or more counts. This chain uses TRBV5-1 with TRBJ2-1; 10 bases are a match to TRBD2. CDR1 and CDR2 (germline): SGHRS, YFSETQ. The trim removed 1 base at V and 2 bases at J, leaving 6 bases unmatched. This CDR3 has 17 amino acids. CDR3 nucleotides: TGCGCCAGCAGCTTGTGGAAAGCGGGAGGGGCCTACAATGAGCAGTTCTTC. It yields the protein CASSLWKAGGAYNEQFF. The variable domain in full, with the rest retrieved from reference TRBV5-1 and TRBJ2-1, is KAGVTQTPRYLIKTRGQQVTLSCSPISGHRSVSWYQQTPGQGLQFLFEYFSETQRNKGNFPGRFSGRQFSNSRSEMNVSTLELGDSALYLCASSLWKAGGAYNEQFFGPGTRLTVL.

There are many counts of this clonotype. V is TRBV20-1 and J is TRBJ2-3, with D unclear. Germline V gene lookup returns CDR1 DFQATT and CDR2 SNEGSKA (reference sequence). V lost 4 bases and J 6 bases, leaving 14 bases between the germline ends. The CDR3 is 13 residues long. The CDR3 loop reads CSANPPSPDTQYF. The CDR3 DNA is TGCAGTGCTAACCCCCCATCCCCGGATACGCAGTATTTT.

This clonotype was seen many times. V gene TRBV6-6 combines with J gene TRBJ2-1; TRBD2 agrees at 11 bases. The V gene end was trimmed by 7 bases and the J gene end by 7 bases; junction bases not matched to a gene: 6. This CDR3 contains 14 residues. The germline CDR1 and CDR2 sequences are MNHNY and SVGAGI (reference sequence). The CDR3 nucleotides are TGTGCCAGCAAACTAGCGGGAGTGGGGAATGAGCAGTTCTTC. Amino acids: CASKLAGVGNEQFF.

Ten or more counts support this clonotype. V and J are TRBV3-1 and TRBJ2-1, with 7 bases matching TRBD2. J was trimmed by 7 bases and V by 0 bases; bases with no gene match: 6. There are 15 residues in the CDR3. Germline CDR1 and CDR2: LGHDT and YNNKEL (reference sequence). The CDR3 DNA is TGTGCCAGCAGCCAAGATCGGATAGCGGGTAATGAGCAGTTCTTC. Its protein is CASSQDRIAGNEQFF.

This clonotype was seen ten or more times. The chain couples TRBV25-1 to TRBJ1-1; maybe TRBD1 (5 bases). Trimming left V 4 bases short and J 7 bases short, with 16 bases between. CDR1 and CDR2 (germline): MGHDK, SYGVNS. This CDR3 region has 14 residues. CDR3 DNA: TGTGCCAGCAGTGCCTCGACAGTGGCCGATGAAGCTTTCTTT. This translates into CASSASTVADEAFF.

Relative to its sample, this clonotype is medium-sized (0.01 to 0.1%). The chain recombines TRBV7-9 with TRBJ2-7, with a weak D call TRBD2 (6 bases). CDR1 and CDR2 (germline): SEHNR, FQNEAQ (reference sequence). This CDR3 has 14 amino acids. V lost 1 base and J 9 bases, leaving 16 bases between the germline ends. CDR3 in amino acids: CASSLGGLKTAQYF. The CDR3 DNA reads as TGTGCCAGCAGCTTAGGGGGACTCAAGACAGCGCAGTACTTC.

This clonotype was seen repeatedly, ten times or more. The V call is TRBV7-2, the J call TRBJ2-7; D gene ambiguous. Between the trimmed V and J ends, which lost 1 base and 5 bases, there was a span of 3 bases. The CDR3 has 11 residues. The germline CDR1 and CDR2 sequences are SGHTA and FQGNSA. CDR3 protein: CASSLVHEQYF. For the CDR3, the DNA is TGTGCCAGCAGCTTAGTCCACGAGCAGTACTTC.

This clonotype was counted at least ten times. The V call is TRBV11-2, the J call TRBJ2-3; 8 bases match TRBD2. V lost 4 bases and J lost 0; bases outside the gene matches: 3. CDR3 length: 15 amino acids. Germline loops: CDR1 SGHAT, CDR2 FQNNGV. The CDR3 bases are TGTGCCAGCAGCTCAGCGGGAGCGAGCACAGATACGCAGTATTTT. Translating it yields CASSSAGASTDTQYF.